This TCR beta chain was captured in a study of blood T cell repertoires in COVID-19. Study background: Acute-phase and convalescent COVID-19 samples originated in the United States, Italy and Spain. T cells, B-cell-depleted T cells, or PBMCs provided the cDNA or gDNA that served as material.

Seattle participants joined during active infection and were tracked over time. Clones were read by immunoSEQ multiplex PCR, and TCRdb kept only the in-frame ones, dropping some. This sample has just over 250,000 clones, with 80% to 95% found just once. The J segment lost 2 bases and the V segment lost 7 bases, leaving 6 bases of the junction unmatched. CDR3 size: 15 residues. Looked up from germline, CDR1 is KGHDR and CDR2 is SFDVKD. This sequence originates from a person under 35 with COVID-19, enrolled during active disease. The gene calls are TRBV24-1 and TRBJ2-3; 9 positions match TRBD1. What was sequenced was peripheral blood. As DNA, the CDR3 is TGTGCCACCAGCTTGACAGGGGGGTACACAGATACGCAGTATTTT. The encoded protein is CATSLTGGYTDTQYF.